This TCR beta chain was profiled in a study of spatial heterogeneity in lung cancer. TCRdb re-called the 5' RACE reads with MiXCR, one entry per CDR3 protein. Counted here are some 9,500 distinct CDR3 sequences, over 11% occurring once; the ten biggest clones make up 13% to 15%. Study-level findings and limits: Expanded alpha and beta TCR counts within tumors tracked tumor mutation counts.

This clonotype was seen repeatedly, ten times or more. The antigen is unknown. The library was prepared for alpha chains; this beta chain is a stray read, so its frequency means little. The CDR3 contains 18 residues. Germline V gene sequence: CDR1 SGHVS, CDR2 FNYEAQ. The V and J ends lost 0 bases and 6 bases, in that order; junction bases with no gene match: 16. Described time point: sample taken at primary tumor resection. Whole RNA from tumor, nontumor lung or frozen PBMC was sequenced unsorted. V usage is TRBV7-6 and J usage is TRBJ2-7; 8 nucleotides align to TRBD2. The clonotype originates from a male donor with early-stage non-small cell lung cancer. The input for sequencing was lung tumor tissue, taken at surgery. CDR3 sequence (DNA): TGTGCCAGCAGCTTAGCGGGTTCCAGCGGGAGCGCTACTTCCGAGCAGTACTTC. Amino acids: CASSLAGSSGSATSEQYF.